This note documents a single TCR beta chain sequence. Its specificity is not known. This entry belongs to a study of OX40 agonist ivuxolimab in advanced cancers. Study as a whole: Hepatocellular carcinoma, melanoma, renal cell or head and neck cancer was diagnosed in the dose-escalation patients. Previous treatment with anti-PD-1, anti-PD-L1 or anti-CTLA-4 therapy was allowed; 30% to 50% had received some. Study results and limitations: Some nonresponders also had low normalized T-cell clonal expansion.

Only in-frame clones appear in the TCRdb table, and some are missing; sequencing was by immunoSEQ multiplex PCR. The data show fewer than 100,000 clones, roughly 93% seen once. This material consisted of CD4+ or CD8+ T cells sorted from blood, taken in a trial of the OX40 agonist ivuxolimab. This receptor was taken from an adult with an advanced solid tumor such as melanoma, head and neck, liver or kidney cancer.

The CDR3 DNA reads as TGTGCCAGCAGTTTGCCCGGGGAGGTTACGCAGTATTTT. Translated, it gives CASSLPGEVTQYF. The chain combines TRBV28 with TRBJ2-3; possibly TRBD2 for D (6 bases). Germline CDR1 reads MDHEN; CDR2 reads SYDVKM. The CDR3 loop spans 13 amino acids. The V and J ends lost 3 bases and 8 bases respectively, with 12 bases between them.